Below are 6 T cell receptor beta chains sequenced from a single sample in a study of PD-1 blockade in mismatch repair-deficient tumors. Repertoires were generated with immunoSEQ multiplex PCR, while TCRdb's copy carries only in-frame clones and drops some. The sample shows 11,000 to 15,000 clones, 84% of them seen only once. The source was PBMCs, collected approximately 15 weeks after starting pembrolizumab. All receptors derive from an adult with mismatch repair-deficient cancer.

The chain employs TRBV7-9 and TRBJ2-7; no definite D call. This CDR3 spans 14 amino acids. Germline assignment: CDR1 SEHNR and CDR2 FQNEAQ (reference sequence). The V end was cut by 1 base, the J end by 3 bases, with 10 bases between. The CDR3 region is CASSLGPANYEQYF. CDR3 DNA sequence: TGTGCCAGCAGCTTAGGGCCAGCGAACTACGAGCAGTACTTC. Based on the CDR3 plus reference TRBV7-9 and TRBJ2-7, the full variable domain is DTGVSQNPRHKITKRGQNVTFRCDPISEHNRLYWYRQTLGQGPEFLTYFQNEAQLEKSRLLSDRFSAERPKGSFSTLEIQRTEQGDSAMYLCASSLGPANYEQYFGPGTRLTVT.

The chain links TRBV14 to TRBJ2-2; 9 bases are a match to TRBD2. The CDR3 runs to 18 residues. V shed 0 bases and J 1 base; nucleotides not matched to a gene: 6. Germline loops: CDR1 SGHDN, CDR2 FVKESK. As DNA, the CDR3 is TGTGCCAGCAGCCAAGAAACAGCGGGAGGACTGAACACCGGGGAGCTGTTTTTT. Protein: CASSQETAGGLNTGELFF.

In its sample, this clone was seen a few times. The V call is TRBV4-1, the J call TRBJ2-7; 9 bases are a match to TRBD1. The CDR3 totals 17 residues. The V gene end was trimmed by 4 bases and the J gene end by 1 base; junction bases not matched to a gene: 11. The germline V gene encodes CDR1 MGHRA and CDR2 YSYEKL. The CDR3 DNA reads as TGCGCCAGCAGCCCCGGGGGGACAGGGCCCGTTTCCTACGAGCAGTACTTC. This sequence encodes CASSPGGTGPVSYEQYF.

The chain recombines TRBV7-9 with TRBJ2-2, with 8 bases identical to TRBD1. The germline gives CDR1 SEHNR, CDR2 FQNEAQ (reference sequence). V was pared by 8 bases and J by 0 bases, with 5 bases of the junction left unmatched. The CDR3 runs 15 residues. The CDR3 loop reads CASGQGAPNTGELFF. The CDR3 bases are TGTGCCAGCGGGCAGGGGGCCCCGAACACCGGGGAGCTGTTTTTT.

The chain joins TRBV7-3 to TRBJ1-3; D remains ambiguous. V gave up 0 bases and J gave up 3 bases, with 9 bases separating them. Per the germline V gene, CDR1 is SGHTA and CDR2 is FQGTGA. The CDR3 extends over 15 amino acids. CDR3 DNA: TGTGCCAGCAGCTTAACAGGGAGTTTTGGAAACACCATATATTTT. Translated, it gives CASSLTGSFGNTIYF.

This clone was counted only a few times. J is TRBJ2-7 and V is TRBV29-1, with 9 bases matching TRBD1. The CDR3 runs 11 residues. The V and J ends lost 6 bases and 4 bases, in that order; junction bases with no gene match: 1. Germline V CDR1 and CDR2: SQVTM, ANQGSEA. In DNA form, the CDR3 reads TGCAGCGTGACAGGGGGTTACGAGCAGTACTTC. This codes for CSVTGGYEQYF.